The 9 T cell receptor beta chains given below trace back to one sample, sequenced in a study of regulatory T cells in long-lasting Graves disease. Time point meaning: newly diagnosed GD, antithyroid drugs for less than 3 months. The authors made the TCR library using RNA they extracted from PBMCs. Assembly of TCR beta libraries relied on iRepertoire HTBI primers together with Arm-PCR of CDR3 regions. MiXCR, applied by TCRdb to the multiplex PCR reads, yields one record per CDR3 protein. The sample lists about 360,000 distinct CDR3 sequences; about a sixth were seen once. These data were also reused for a study on T cells in Graves' hyperthyroidism and ophthalmopathy.

The sample here was peripheral blood mononuclear cells (PBMCs), taken at new diagnosis, from a patient treated with antithyroid drugs. Source of these receptors: a young woman with Graves disease.

This sequence joins TRBV5-1 and TRBJ1-1, with 7 bases fitting TRBD1. The CDR3 totals 14 residues. The junction had 10 bases not matched to a gene; V was cut back by 4 bases and J by 7 bases. Per the germline V gene, CDR1 is SGHRS and CDR2 is YFSETQ. The CDR3 coding sequence is TGCGCCAGCAGCCCCGGGGACAGCCTGAATGAAGCTTTCTTT. It translates to CASSPGDSLNEAFF.

This clonotype occurred many times. V usage is TRBV11-2 and J usage is TRBJ2-7, with D perhaps being TRBD1 or TRBD2 (5 bases each). V was shortened by 5 bases and J by 6 bases, with 14 bases between the two germline ends. This CDR3 contains 13 residues. Germline V gives CDR1 SGHAT, CDR2 FQNNGV. Written as DNA, the CDR3 is TGTGCCAGCAGCGTACAAGTGGGGGTCGAGCAGTACTTC. The encoded protein is CASSVQVGVEQYF.

This clonotype was seen a few times. The chain combines TRBV4-2 with TRBJ2-7; 8 bases line up with TRBD2. This CDR3 spans 18 amino acids. The trim removed 0 bases at V and 0 bases at J, leaving 10 bases unmatched. Germline CDR1 LGHNA, CDR2 YNFKEQ. The DNA of the CDR3 is TGTGCCAGCAGCCAAGATGTTGCTACTAGCGGTTTCTCCTACGAGCAGTACTTC. Its translation: CASSQDVATSGFSYEQYF.

This clonotype was counted at least ten times. V usage is TRBV28 and J usage is TRBJ1-5, with a possible D match to TRBD1 (6 bases). Looked up from germline, CDR1 is MDHEN and CDR2 is SYDVKM. The V end was cut by 6 bases, the J end by 3 bases, with 18 bases between. The CDR3 is made up of 16 amino acids. Here the CDR3 DNA reads TGTGCCAGCAGAAAGCTACAGGGCCTAAACAATCAGCCCCAGCATTTT. Protein product: CASRKLQGLNNQPQHF.

This clonotype was counted once. This clone may be a read error of a much larger clone one base away. The chain combines TRBV10-3 with TRBJ1-2; D uncertain. The V end was cut by 5 bases, the J end by 8 bases, with 12 bases between. The CDR3 consists of 12 residues. Germline V gene sequence: CDR1 ENHRY, CDR2 SYGVKD. CDR3 sequence reads: CAISSTGVGYTF. CDR3 nucleotides: TGTGCCATCAGTTCGACCGGTGTGGGCTACACCTTC.

This clonotype was counted many times. This chain joins TRBV15 and TRBJ1-1; D is ambiguous. This CDR3 spans 14 amino acids. Trimming cost V 4 bases and J 0 bases, with 9 bases left between them. Germline V gene sequence: CDR1 LNHNV, CDR2 YYDKDF (reference sequence). CDR3 sequence: CATSMSRMNTEAFF. CDR3 nucleotides: TGTGCCACCAGCATGTCCAGGATGAACACTGAAGCTTTCTTT.

Only a few counts were recorded for this clonotype. This chain connects TRBV9 to TRBJ2-6; 12 bases fit TRBD1. The CDR3 loop spans 18 amino acids. Losses at the gene ends were 2 bases for V and 4 bases for J; bases not matched to a gene: 7. Per the germline V gene, CDR1 is SGDLS and CDR2 is YYNGEE. CDR3 region: CASSVPGQGAGGANVLTF. Here the CDR3 DNA reads TGTGCCAGCAGCGTCCCGGGACAGGGGGCCGGAGGGGCCAACGTCCTGACTTTC. The full variable domain, rest sourced from reference TRBV9 and TRBJ2-6, is DSGVTQTPKHLITATGQRVTLRCSPRSGDLSVYWYQQSLDQGLQFLIQYYNGEERAKGNILERFSAQQFPDLHSELNLSSLELGDSALYFCASSVPGQGAGGANVLTFGAGSRLTVL.

The chain recombines TRBV19 with TRBJ2-3, with D perhaps TRBD1 or TRBD2 (5 bases each). The CDR3 totals 17 residues. Trimming left V 9 bases short and J 0 bases short, with 22 bases between. The germline gives CDR1 LNHDA, CDR2 SQIVND (reference sequence). CDR3 nucleotide sequence: TGTGCCAGCCGGGATGACCAGGGCCGAAGTAGCACAGATACGCAGTATTTT. Translating gives CASRDDQGRSSTDTQYF.

This clonotype was detected many times. The chain couples TRBV28 to TRBJ2-3; D possibly matches TRBD1 or TRBD2 (5 bases each). Germline V gene data show CDR1 as MDHEN and CDR2 as SYDVKM. The CDR3 is 13 amino acids. V lost 7 bases and J 1 base, leaving 9 bases between the germline ends. The chain's CDR3 is CASTLGGTDTQYF. The DNA for the CDR3 is TGTGCCAGCACCCTGGGGGGCACAGATACGCAGTATTTT.